This TCR beta chain stems from a study of vaccination and CD4 T cells after COVID-19. Study context: Convalescent study patients returned SARS-CoV-2 positive nasal swab PCR results, with several mild cases and one severe.

Treatment defined: approximately 11-day PBMC culture with coronavirus spike peptide pools or control peptides (ViraFEST assay). The CDR3 is made up of 14 amino acids. Germline values: CDR1 DFQATT, CDR2 SNEGSKA (reference sequence). Trimming removed 3 bases at V and 0 bases at J, with 12 bases between. As concerns this clonotype: The antigen is not known.

CD4+ T cells that had been cultured provided DNA sequenced with the Oncomine TCR Beta short-read assay. Researchers extracted genomic DNA from CD4+ T cells that had been cultured. One entry per CDR3 protein results from TCRdb running MiXCR on the PCR reads. The repertoire holds just under 9,000 distinct CDR3 sequences, with 23% as singletons. The clonotype comes from a human donor with COVID-19. Sequencing used cultured CD4+ T cells from blood. The chain combines TRBV20-1 with TRBJ2-7; D uncertain. The CDR3 region is CSASGQTSSYEQYF. CDR3 DNA sequence: TGCAGTGCTAGCGGGCAGACGAGCTCCTACGAGCAGTACTTC.